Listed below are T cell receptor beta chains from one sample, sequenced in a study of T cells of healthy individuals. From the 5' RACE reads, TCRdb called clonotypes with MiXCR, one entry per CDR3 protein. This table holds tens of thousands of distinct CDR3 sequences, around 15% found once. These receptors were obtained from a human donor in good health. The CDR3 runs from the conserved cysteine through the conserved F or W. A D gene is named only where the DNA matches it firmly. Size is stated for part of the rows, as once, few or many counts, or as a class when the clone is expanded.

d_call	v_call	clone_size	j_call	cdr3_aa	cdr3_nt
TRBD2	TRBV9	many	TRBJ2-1	CASSPRPSSGGINEQFF	TGTGCCAGCAGCCCGAGACCCTCTAGCGGGGGGATTAATGAGCAGTTCTTC
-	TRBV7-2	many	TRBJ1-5	CASSLVTVSNQPQHF	TGTGCCAGCAGCTTAGTTACAGTGAGCAATCAGCCCCAGCATTTT
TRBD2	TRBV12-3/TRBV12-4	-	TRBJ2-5	CASSLGQSGRVLETQYF	TGTGCCAGCAGTTTAGGCCAAAGCGGGAGAGTTTTAGAGACCCAGTACTTC
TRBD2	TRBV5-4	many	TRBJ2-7	CASSPPGGIHEQYF	TGTGCCAGCAGCCCGCCGGGGGGGATCCACGAGCAGTACTTC
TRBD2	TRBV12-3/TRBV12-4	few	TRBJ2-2	CASSLDSGGLHRELFF	TGTGCCAGCAGTTTAGACAGCGGGGGCTTGCACCGGGAGCTGTTTTTT
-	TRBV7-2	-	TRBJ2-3	CASSDDAGGTDTQYF	TGTGCCAGCAGCGACGACGCCGGGGGCACAGATACGCAGTATTTT
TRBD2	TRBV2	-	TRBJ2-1	CASSEWASGSNEQFF	TGTGCCAGCAGTGAATGGGCTAGCGGGTCCAATGAGCAGTTCTTC
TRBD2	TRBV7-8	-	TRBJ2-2	CASIAGNTGELFF	TGTGCCAGCATAGCGGGGAACACCGGGGAGCTGTTTTTT
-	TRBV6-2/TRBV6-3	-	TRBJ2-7	CASSTRRDRYEQYF	TGTGCCAGCAGTACCAGAAGAGACAGGTACGAGCAGTACTTC
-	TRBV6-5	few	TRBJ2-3	CASSYSTVSDTQYF	TGTGCCAGCAGTTACTCGACGGTCTCAGATACGCAGTATTTT
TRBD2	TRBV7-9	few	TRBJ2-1	CASSREAGGSYNEQFF	TGTGCCAGCAGCCGAGAGGCGGGAGGCTCCTACAATGAGCAGTTCTTC
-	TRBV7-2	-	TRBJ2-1	CASSPWAVDEQFF	TGTGCCAGCAGCCCATGGGCAGTCGATGAGCAGTTCTTC
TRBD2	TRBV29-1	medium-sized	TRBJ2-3	CSVEGLEGADTQYF	TGCAGCGTTGAGGGACTAGAAGGTGCAGATACGCAGTATTTT
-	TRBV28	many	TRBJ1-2	CASIRGGAYGYTF	TGTGCCAGCATCAGAGGGGGTGCCTATGGCTACACCTTC
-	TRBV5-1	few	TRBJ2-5	CASSWLGGETQYF	TGCGCCAGCAGCTGGCTAGGTGGGGAGACCCAGTACTTC
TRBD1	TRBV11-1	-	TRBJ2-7	CASSRGQGLSYEQYF	TGTGCCAGCAGCCGCGGACAGGGCCTCTCCTACGAGCAGTACTTC
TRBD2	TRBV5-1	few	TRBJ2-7	CASGTSGGYDEQYF	TGCGCCAGCGGGACTAGCGGGGGCTATGACGAGCAGTACTTC
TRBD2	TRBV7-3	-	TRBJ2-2	CASSLGLALTTGELFF	TGTGCCAGCAGCTTGGGACTAGCGCTTACCACCGGGGAGCTGTTTTTT
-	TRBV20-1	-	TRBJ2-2	CSAIATSHGELFF	TGCAGTGCTATAGCCACCAGCCACGGGGAGCTGTTTTTT
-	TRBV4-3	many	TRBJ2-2	CASSPIRGAGELFF	TGCGCCAGCAGCCCGATCCGGGGAGCCGGGGAGCTGTTTTTT
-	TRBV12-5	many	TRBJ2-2	CASGPRLVNTGELFF	TGTGCTAGTGGTCCCCGACTAGTGAACACCGGGGAGCTGTTTTTT
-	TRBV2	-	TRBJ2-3	CASSPTLRGPSTDTQYF	TGTGCCAGCAGCCCCACGTTGCGGGGGCCTAGCACAGATACGCAGTATTTT
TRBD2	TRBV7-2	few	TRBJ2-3	CASSLVRTSGTTDTQYF	TGTGCCAGCAGCTTAGTCCGGACTAGCGGGACCACAGATACGCAGTATTTT
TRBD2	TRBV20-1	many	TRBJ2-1	CSADRDYYNEQFF	TGCAGTGCTGACCGGGACTACTACAATGAGCAGTTCTTC
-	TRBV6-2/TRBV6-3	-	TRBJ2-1	CASSSGEWNNEQFF	TGTGCCAGCAGTTCCGGGGAGTGGAACAATGAGCAGTTCTTC